This T cell receptor (beta chain) was found in a study of shared clonotypes between healthy human individuals. Using immunoSEQ multiplex PCR, the repertoire was profiled, and TCRdb retains in-frame clones only, with some absent. Of roughly 2.1 million clones in the sample, 93% were seen once. Positive CCR7 selection of CD45RO-negative cells yielded the naive CD8 cells, and terminally differentiated effector memory CD45RA+ cells were excluded. The germline V gene has CDR1 MNHEY and CDR2 SMNVEV (reference sequence). The CDR3 has 14 residues. Trimming left V 5 bases short and J 5 bases short, with 12 bases between.

The receptor was isolated from a man aged 18 to 35 in good health. Some clones in this sample may be carry-over from other donors' samples. The V gene is TRBV27, the J gene TRBJ1-4, with a tentative D call TRBD1 (6 bases). Input material: naive CD8+ T cells from PBMCs. The CDR3 bases are TGTGCCAGCAGTCCGACAGGAGAGAATGAAAAACTGTTTTTT. Protein sequence: CASSPTGENEKLFF. Using reference TRBV27 and TRBJ1-4 for the parts outside the CDR3, the full variable domain is EAQVTQNPRYLITVTGKKLTVTCSQNMNHEYMSWYRQDPGLGLRQIYYSMNVEVTDKGDVPEGYKVSRKEKRNFPLILESPSPNQTSLYFCASSPTGENEKLFFGSGTQLSVL.